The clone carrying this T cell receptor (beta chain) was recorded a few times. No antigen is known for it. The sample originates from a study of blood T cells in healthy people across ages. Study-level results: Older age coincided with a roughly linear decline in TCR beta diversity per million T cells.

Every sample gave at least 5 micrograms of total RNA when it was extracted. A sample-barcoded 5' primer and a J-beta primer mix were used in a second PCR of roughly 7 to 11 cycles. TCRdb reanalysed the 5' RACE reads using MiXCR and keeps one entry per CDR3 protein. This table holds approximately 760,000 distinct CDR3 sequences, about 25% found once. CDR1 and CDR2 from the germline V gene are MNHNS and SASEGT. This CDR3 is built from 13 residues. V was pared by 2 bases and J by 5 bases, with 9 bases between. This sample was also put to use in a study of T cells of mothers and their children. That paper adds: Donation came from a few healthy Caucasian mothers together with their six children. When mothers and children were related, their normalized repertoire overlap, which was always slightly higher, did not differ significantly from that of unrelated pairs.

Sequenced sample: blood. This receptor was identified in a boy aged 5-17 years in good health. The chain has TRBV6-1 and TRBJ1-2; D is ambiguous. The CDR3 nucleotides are TGTGCCAGCAGTGAAACAGTTTCTTATGGCTACACCTTC. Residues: CASSETVSYGYTF.